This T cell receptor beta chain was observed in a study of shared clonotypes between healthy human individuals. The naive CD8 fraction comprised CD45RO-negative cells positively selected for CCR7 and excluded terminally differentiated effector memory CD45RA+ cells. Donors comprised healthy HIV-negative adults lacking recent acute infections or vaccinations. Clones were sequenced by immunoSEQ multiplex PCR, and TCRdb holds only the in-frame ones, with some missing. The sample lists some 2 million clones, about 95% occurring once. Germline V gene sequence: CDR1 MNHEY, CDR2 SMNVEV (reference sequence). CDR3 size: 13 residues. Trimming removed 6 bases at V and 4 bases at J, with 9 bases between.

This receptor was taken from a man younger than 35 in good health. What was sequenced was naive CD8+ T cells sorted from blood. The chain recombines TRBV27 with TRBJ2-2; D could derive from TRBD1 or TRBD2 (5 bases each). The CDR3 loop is CASSRDRTGELFF. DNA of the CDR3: TGTGCCAGCAGCCGGGACCGCACCGGGGAGCTGTTTTTT.